Below, 27 T cell receptor beta chains from the same sample are listed, as sequenced in a study of cytomegalovirus exposure and HLA in healthy donors. In the PCR, 60 Vbeta and 13 Jbeta primers were used. Generated by immunoSEQ multiplex PCR, the TCRdb table keeps only in-frame clones and is missing some. The table lists about 130,000 clones, 65% to 80% of them singletons. The sample was PBMCs. The receptors derive from a human donor in good health.

The rearrangement joins TRBV5-1 to TRBJ2-1; possible D gene TRBD1, 5 bases. This CDR3 is built from 16 residues. Germline assignment: CDR1 SGHRS and CDR2 YFSETQ. Trimming stripped 0 bases from V and 6 bases from J, with 16 bases between. CDR3 in DNA: TGCGCCAGCAGCTTGGACGGCAGGGATCCCTTCAATGAGCAGTTCTTC. It specifies CASSLDGRDPFNEQFF.

The J gene is TRBJ1-4, the V gene TRBV25-1; 7 bases fit TRBD1. With V trimmed by 7 bases and J by 4 bases, 3 bases remained unmatched. The CDR3 is made up of 13 amino acids. The germline V gene has CDR1 MGHDK and CDR2 SYGVNS. The CDR3 sequence is CASKDRFNEKLFF. The CDR3 nucleotides are TGTGCCAGCAAGGACAGGTTTAATGAAAAACTGTTTTTT.

CDR3 region: CASSVDSYEQYF. The CDR3 region has the DNA TGTGCCAGCAGCGTAGACAGTTACGAGCAGTACTTC. The J gene is TRBJ2-7, the V gene TRBV5-6; possibly TRBD1 for D (5 bases). The CDR3 sequence is 12 residues long. V dropped 4 bases and J dropped 4 bases, with 9 bases sitting between them. Germline V gives CDR1 SGHDT, CDR2 YYEEEE.

The chain uses TRBV7-8 and TRBJ2-7; D is uncertain. CDR1 is SGHVS and CDR2 is FQNEAQ in the germline V gene. This CDR3 contains 11 residues. Trimming pared 2 bases from V and 3 bases from J, leaving 2 bases between. The CDR3 DNA reads TGTGCCAGCAGCTTACGCTACGAGCAGTACTTC. Its protein is CASSLRYEQYF.

CDR3: CASSNPRTFNEKLFF. DNA for the CDR3: TGTGCCAGTAGTAACCCCCGGACTTTTAATGAAAAACTGTTTTTT. V gene TRBV19 combines with J gene TRBJ1-4; no definite D call. CDR1 is LNHDA, CDR2 SQIVND, per germline (reference sequence). The CDR3 has 15 amino acids. V gave up 4 bases and J gave up 4 bases, with 13 bases separating them.

The rearrangement joins TRBV19 to TRBJ2-1; 9 nucleotides agree with TRBD2. CDR1 is LNHDA and CDR2 is SQIVND in the germline V gene (reference sequence). V lost 1 base to trimming and J lost 7 bases; unmatched junction nucleotides: 5. The CDR3 consists of 15 residues. CDR3 amino acids: CASSIVAGAGNEQFF. The CDR3 DNA is TGTGCCAGTAGTATAGTAGCGGGGGCCGGGAATGAGCAGTTCTTC.

In this sample, this clone turned up a few times. The J gene is TRBJ2-7, the V gene TRBV5-4; unclear D gene. In germline, CDR1 is SGHNT, CDR2 YYREEE (reference sequence). Trimming stripped 0 bases from V and 0 bases from J, with 13 bases between. The CDR3 sequence is 16 residues long. DNA for the CDR3: TGTGCCAGCAGCTTGGACCTTTTCGGCGGCTCCTACGAGCAGTACTTC. This encodes CASSLDLFGGSYEQYF.

The V and J genes are TRBV28 and TRBJ1-6; no reliable D call. Germline lookup yields CDR1 MDHEN and CDR2 SYDVKM. CDR3 length: 12 residues. The CDR3 is CCSARNNSPLHF. Written as DNA, the CDR3 is TGTTGTTCGGCGCGGAATAATTCACCCCTCCACTTT.

The J gene is TRBJ1-1, the V gene TRBV5-1, with TRBD1 matching 9 bases. V was pared by 4 bases and J by 5 bases, with 6 bases of the junction left unmatched. This CDR3 spans 14 amino acids. CDR1 is SGHRS and CDR2 is YFSETQ in the germline V gene. The CDR3 DNA reads TGCGCCAGCAGCGCACAGGGGGCTGGAACTGAAGCTTTCTTT. This codes for CASSAQGAGTEAFF.

There are a few counts of this clone. The CDR3 DNA is TGTGCCAGCAGTTCCGGTAATTCACCCCTCCACTTT. This codes for CASSSGNSPLHF. The chain combines TRBV28 with TRBJ1-6; D is unresolved. Germline loops: CDR1 MDHEN, CDR2 SYDVKM. This CDR3 has 12 amino acids. V gave up 4 bases and J gave up 6 bases, with 4 bases separating them.

The CDR3 DNA sequence: TGTGCCAGCAGTTTATACGCGGGGCCGGGAAACACCATATATTTT. Translating gives CASSLYAGPGNTIYF. The chain carries TRBV27 and TRBJ1-3, with D possibly TRBD1 on 5 matching bases. This CDR3 comprises 15 residues. Looked up from germline, CDR1 is MNHEY and CDR2 is SMNVEV (reference sequence). Trimming pared 1 base from V and 4 bases from J, leaving 11 bases between.

This clone was seen a handful of times. This rearrangement joins TRBV19 to TRBJ1-5, with 8 positions matching TRBD1. The CDR3 runs to 18 residues. CDR1 is LNHDA and CDR2 is SQIVND in the germline V gene (reference sequence). V lost 3 bases, J lost 4 bases, and 14 bases stayed unmatched. The CDR3 DNA follows: TGTGCCAGTAGTATGGGCAGGGGGCCACCGGATTGGAATCAGCCCCAGCATTTT. Protein sequence: CASSMGRGPPDWNQPQHF.

This chain links TRBV28 with TRBJ2-7; TRBD1 aligns across 7 bases. This CDR3 comprises 14 residues. Germline-derived CDR1 and CDR2 are MDHEN and SYDVKM. The V and J ends lost 6 bases and 3 bases, in that order; junction bases with no gene match: 8. The CDR3 DNA follows: TGTGCCAGCAGACCTCAGGGGGAATTCTACGAGCAGTACTTC. It is translated as CASRPQGEFYEQYF.

This rearrangement joins TRBV27 to TRBJ2-1; 10 bases line up with TRBD1. From germline, CDR1 is MNHEY and CDR2 SMNVEV (reference sequence). With V trimmed by 8 bases and J by 7 bases, 8 bases remained unmatched. The CDR3 is 14 amino acids. Here the CDR3 DNA reads TGTGCCAGCGGAGACAGGGGGCGGACAAATGAGCAGTTCTTC. Protein sequence: CASGDRGRTNEQFF.

V and J are TRBV19 and TRBJ2-5, with 9 nucleotides matching TRBD2. V shed 5 bases and J 5 bases; nucleotides not matched to a gene: 9. CDR1 and CDR2 (germline): LNHDA, SQIVND (reference sequence). There are 15 residues in the CDR3. The CDR3 DNA sequence: TGTGCCAGTAGTTCGCCTAGCGGGGTTGCGGAGACCCAGTACTTC. Protein sequence: CASSSPSGVAETQYF. Based on the CDR3 plus reference TRBV19 and TRBJ2-5, the full variable domain is DGGITQSPKYLFRKEGQNVTLSCEQNLNHDAMYWYRQDPGQGLRLIYYSQIVNDFQKGDIAEGYSVSREKKESFPLTVTSAQKNPTAFYLCASSSPSGVAETQYFGPGTRLLVL.

V and J are TRBV4-1 and TRBJ1-2, with D perhaps TRBD1 (6 bases). This CDR3 has 17 residues. Germline V gene lookup returns CDR1 MGHRA and CDR2 YSYEKL. V gave up 1 base and J gave up 4 bases, with 19 bases separating them. CDR3 sequence reads: CASSQAYSGGGSYGYTF. CDR3 in DNA: TGCGCCAGCAGCCAAGCGTATTCGGGAGGGGGAAGCTATGGCTACACCTTC.

This chain joins TRBV9 and TRBJ2-3, with 13 bases aligning to TRBD2. Looked up from germline, CDR1 is SGDLS and CDR2 is YYNGEE. The V segment lost 4 bases and the J segment 2 bases; nucleotides outside the gene matches: 4. CDR3 length equals 16 residues. CDR3 amino acids: CASSQGTSGVTDTQYF. CDR3 sequence (DNA): TGTGCCAGCAGCCAGGGGACTAGCGGGGTCACAGATACGCAGTATTTT.

This clone occurred a few times. V gene TRBV7-2 combines with J gene TRBJ1-2, with D hard to call. Between the trimmed V and J ends, which lost 3 bases and 2 bases, there was a span of 13 bases. Looked up from germline, CDR1 is SGHTA and CDR2 is FQGNSA. This CDR3 is 15 amino acids long. The CDR3: CASSFQSGRNYGYTF. DNA for the CDR3: TGTGCCAGCAGCTTCCAATCAGGTCGCAACTATGGCTACACCTTC.

J is TRBJ2-5 and V is TRBV9; tentatively, D is TRBD2 (6 bases). Per germline, CDR1 SGDLS and CDR2 YYNGEE. This CDR3 contains 13 residues. Trimming removed 3 bases at V and 5 bases at J, with 11 bases between. CDR3: CASSDGTRETQYF. As DNA, the CDR3 is TGTGCCAGCAGCGACGGGACTCGCGAGACCCAGTACTTC. The variable domain in full, with the rest retrieved from reference TRBV9 and TRBJ2-5, is DSGVTQTPKHLITATGQRVTLRCSPRSGDLSVYWYQQSLDQGLQFLIQYYNGEERAKGNILERFSAQQFPDLHSELNLSSLELGDSALYFCASSDGTRETQYFGPGTRLLVL.

The V call is TRBV7-6, the J call TRBJ2-1, with 13 bases matching TRBD2. V lost 5 bases, J lost 8 bases, and 9 bases stayed unmatched. The CDR3 spans 16 residues. Germline V gives CDR1 SGHVS, CDR2 FNYEAQ. The DNA for the CDR3 is TGTGCCAGCAGCACGCCGGGACTAGCGGGGTCGTATGAGCAGTTCTTC. The encoded protein is CASSTPGLAGSYEQFF.

CDR3 sequence (DNA): TGTGCCACCACGATCCTAGGCACTCACAATGAGCAGTTCTTC. Amino acid sequence: CATTILGTHNEQFF. This chain connects TRBV6-5 to TRBJ2-1; D not certain. V was trimmed by 10 bases and J by 5 bases, leaving 18 bases between them. This CDR3 region has 14 residues. CDR1 MNHEY and CDR2 SVGAGI come from the germline V gene.

The rearrangement links TRBV6-4 to TRBJ2-4, with TRBD1 matching over 10 bases. CDR3 length equals 15 residues. CDR1 and CDR2 (germline): MRHNA, SNTAGT. V trimming: 3 bases; J trimming: 6 bases; junction bases outside the gene matches: 5. CDR3 protein: CASSEGTGAPNIQYF. CDR3 DNA sequence: TGTGCCAGCAGTGAAGGGACAGGGGCTCCAAACATTCAGTACTTC.

This chain connects TRBV6-5 to TRBJ1-4, with D unclear. V was cut by 2 bases and J by 0 bases, with 7 bases left in between. This CDR3 has 15 amino acids. From germline, CDR1 is MNHEY and CDR2 SVGAGI. The CDR3 bases are TGTGCCAGCAGTTACAAAGGAGCAACTAATGAAAAACTGTTTTTT. Translated, it gives CASSYKGATNEKLFF.

The chain is built from TRBV9 and TRBJ2-3; a possible D gene is TRBD2 (7 bases). Germline loops: CDR1 SGDLS, CDR2 YYNGEE. Trimming took off 0 bases at V and 4 bases at J, with 15 bases between the two ends. The CDR3 is 16 residues long. Written as DNA, the CDR3 is TGTGCCAGCAGCGTAGGTATCAGGGGAGGGCCAGATACGCAGTATTTT. Translated: CASSVGIRGGPDTQYF.

The CDR3 DNA reads TGTGCCAGCAGCTGGACTAGCGGGGTGAGCACGGGACCCTACGAGCAGTACTTC. It is translated as CASSWTSGVSTGPYEQYF. The V and J genes are TRBV4-2 and TRBJ2-7; 12 nucleotides align to TRBD2. CDR1 LGHNA and CDR2 YNFKEQ come from the germline V gene. The J segment lost 2 bases and the V segment lost 5 bases, leaving 13 bases of the junction unmatched. This CDR3 has 18 amino acids.

The rearrangement uses TRBV18 and TRBJ1-1; 8 nucleotides line up with TRBD1. The V gene's germline CDR1 is KGHSH and CDR2 LQKENI. CDR3 length: 13 amino acids. With 4 bases clipped from V and 11 bases from J, the junction kept 9 bases outside the gene matches. CDR3 DNA: TGTGCCAGCTCACAACAACCAGGGGGCTCGGCTTTCTTT. Its protein product is CASSQQPGGSAFF.

The V call is TRBV7-8, the J call TRBJ2-3; 9 nucleotides match TRBD1. Germline V gives CDR1 SGHVS, CDR2 FQNEAQ. V shed 6 bases, J shed 4 bases, and the junction held 14 bases outside the gene matches. CDR3 length: 17 residues. The CDR3 spells CASSHPNATGGSDTQYF. The CDR3 DNA reads as TGTGCCAGCAGTCACCCCAACGCGACAGGGGGATCAGATACGCAGTATTTT.